These 13 T cell receptor beta chains share one sample of origin, sequenced in a study of a mutant IDH1 vaccine in newly diagnosed glioma. TCRdb's copy holds only in-frame clones and misses some; the assay was immunoSEQ multiplex PCR. The repertoire holds some 120,000 clones, with roughly 78% as singletons. The time point here: week 11, during vaccination. Each dose of the vaccine consisted of 300 ug of mutant IDH1 20-mer peptide, with topical imiquimod. These receptors lack a known antigen. The specimen comprised PBMCs, sampled from a glioma patient whose treatment included an IDH1 peptide vaccine. The receptors come from a man aged 40-49 years with glioma.

This clone was counted a few times. V gene TRBV6-1 combines with J gene TRBJ1-5; weak D call: TRBD1 (5 bases). CDR1 and CDR2 (germline): MNHNS, SASEGT. With 2 bases removed from V and 6 bases from J, the gap between germline ends came to 5 bases. CDR3 length: 12 amino acids. The CDR3 nucleotides are TGTGCCAGCAGTGAAAGGGGTCAGCCCCAGCATTTT. Protein sequence: CASSERGQPQHF.

The gene calls are TRBV2 and TRBJ2-2, with TRBD2 as a possible D gene (5 bases). CDR1 and CDR2 (germline): SNHLY, FYNNEI. The length of the CDR3 is 16 residues. Deletions cut 5 bases from V and 0 bases from J, with 13 bases between. The CDR3 nucleotides read TGTGCCAGCAGTTTTGGACGTAGCGCGAACACCGGGGAGCTGTTTTTT. Encoded protein: CASSFGRSANTGELFF.

The chain links TRBV5-4 to TRBJ2-2; either TRBD1 or TRBD2 may fit D (5 bases each). Germline CDR1 is SGHNT and CDR2 is YYREEE (reference sequence). V lost 4 bases to trimming and J lost 3 bases, with 22 bases between them. This CDR3 has 18 residues. CDR3 in amino acids: CASSQEWGGGRDTGELFF. In nucleotides, the CDR3 is TGTGCCAGCAGCCAAGAGTGGGGTGGGGGACGAGACACCGGGGAGCTGTTTTTT. The entire variable domain, with the rest obtained from reference TRBV5-4 and TRBJ2-2, is as follows: ETGVTQSPTHLIKTRGQQVTLRCSSQSGHNTVSWYQQALGQGPQFIFQYYREEENGRGNFPPRFSGLQFPNYSSELNVNALELDDSALYLCASSQEWGGGRDTGELFFGEGSRLTVL.

The chain joins TRBV7-2 to TRBJ2-3; no clear D gene. V dropped 5 bases and J dropped 0 bases, with 9 bases sitting between them. CDR1 and CDR2 (germline): SGHTA, FQGNSA. The length of the CDR3 is 14 residues. CDR3: CASSPPPSTDTQYF. The CDR3 DNA reads as TGTGCCAGCAGCCCCCCACCTAGCACAGATACGCAGTATTTT.

In its sample, this clone was seen once. The chain links TRBV7-9 to TRBJ2-7; possible D gene TRBD2, 7 bases. V lost 6 bases and J lost 5, with 20 bases in between. Germline loops: CDR1 SEHNR, CDR2 FQNEAQ (reference sequence). The CDR3 has 15 amino acids. CDR3 DNA sequence: TGTGCCAGCAGTCTAGCCGGGGGGCGCTTGGACGAGCAGTACTTC. It codes for CASSLAGGRLDEQYF.

J is TRBJ1-5 and V is TRBV4-3; TRBD1 is a possible D gene (5 bases). Germline V gene sequence: CDR1 LGHNA, CDR2 YSLEER. The CDR3 has 13 amino acids. Trimming stripped 1 base from V and 9 bases from J, with 10 bases between. CDR3 DNA: TGCGCCAGCAGCCAAGTGGGGGTAGCGCCCCAGCATTTT. It specifies CASSQVGVAPQHF.

This rearrangement joins TRBV19 to TRBJ1-2; 10 bases are shared with TRBD1. The V and J ends lost 1 base and 4 bases, in that order; junction bases with no gene match: 6. This CDR3 is built from 16 residues. Germline loops: CDR1 LNHDA, CDR2 SQIVND (reference sequence). The chain's CDR3 is CASSIVGTGDIYGYTF. CDR3 bases: TGTGCCAGTAGTATAGTGGGGACAGGGGACATCTATGGCTACACCTTC. The variable domain in full, with the rest retrieved from reference TRBV19 and TRBJ1-2, is DGGITQSPKYLFRKEGQNVTLSCEQNLNHDAMYWYRQDPGQGLRLIYYSQIVNDFQKGDIAEGYSVSREKKESFPLTVTSAQKNPTAFYLCASSIVGTGDIYGYTFGSGTRLTVV.

This sequence joins TRBV7-2 and TRBJ2-7, with 8 bases fitting TRBD2. CDR1 is SGHTA and CDR2 is FQGNSA in the germline V gene. The CDR3 contains 15 residues. Trimming cost V 5 bases and J 6 bases; bases outside gene matches: 12. CDR3 residues: CASSPRVAGSLEQYF. The CDR3 DNA reads TGTGCCAGCAGCCCCCGGGTAGCGGGATCCCTCGAGCAGTACTTC.

This chain links TRBV7-3 with TRBJ2-7; a possible D gene is TRBD1 (6 bases). Germline CDR1 is SGHTA and CDR2 is FQGTGA. Trimming removed 5 bases from V and 1 base from J, with 9 bases in between. CDR3 size: 13 residues. The CDR3 DNA sequence: TGTGCCAGCAGCGAGGACAGTTCCTACGAGCAGTACTTC. It translates to CASSEDSSYEQYF.

This chain uses TRBV7-9 with TRBJ2-7, with D unclear. The CDR3 length is 15 residues. V lost 0 bases and J 1 base, leaving 10 bases between the germline ends. CDR1 SEHNR and CDR2 FQNEAQ come from the germline V gene (reference sequence). The CDR3 DNA reads TGTGCCAGCAGCTTAGCAGCCGACCCGTCCTACGAGCAGTACTTC. Its protein product is CASSLAADPSYEQYF.

Written as DNA, the CDR3 is TGTGCTAGTGGTTTGGTAAGGTCTAATTCACCCCTCCACTTT. Its translation: CASGLVRSNSPLHF. The chain has TRBV12-5 and TRBJ1-6; no clear D. The germline V gene has CDR1 LGHNT and CDR2 FRNRAP. The length of the CDR3 is 14 residues. V dropped 0 bases and J dropped 6 bases, with 6 bases sitting between them. The full variable domain, completed using reference TRBV12-5 and TRBJ1-6, is DARVTQTPRHKVTEMGQEVTMRCQPILGHNTVFWYRQTMMQGLELLAYFRNRAPLDDSGMPKDRFSAEMPDATLATLKIQPSEPRDSAVYFCASGLVRSNSPLHFGNGTRLTVT.

CDR3 region: CASLGRDHPGNEQFF. DNA for the CDR3: TGTGCCAGCTTGGGGAGGGACCACCCGGGCAATGAGCAGTTCTTC. V gene TRBV7-9 combines with J gene TRBJ2-1, with TRBD2 matching 7 bases. Trimming cost V 8 bases and J 6 bases; bases outside gene matches: 13. The CDR3 contains 15 residues. Germline-derived CDR1 and CDR2 are SEHNR and FQNEAQ (reference sequence).

The V and J genes are TRBV6-5 and TRBJ1-1, with 9 bases identical to TRBD1. J lost 4 bases, V lost 4 bases, and 4 bases had no gene match. CDR1 and CDR2 (germline): MNHEY, SVGAGI. This CDR3 is built from 14 residues. This CDR3 reads CASSWTGASTEAFF. CDR3 coding DNA: TGTGCCAGCAGTTGGACAGGGGCGAGCACTGAAGCTTTCTTT.